These 8 T cell receptor beta chains were sequenced from one sample in a study of neurological immune-mediated disorders. MiXCR, applied by TCRdb to the 5' RACE reads, yields one record per CDR3 protein. The table shows 90,000 to 150,000 distinct CDR3 sequences, with approximately 3.2% occurring only once. Input material: PBMCs. The receptors stem from a woman in her 30s with multiple sclerosis.

This clonotype came up many times. J is TRBJ2-7 and V is TRBV29-1; maybe TRBD1 (5 bases). The germline V gene has CDR1 SQVTM and CDR2 ANQGSEA. V was pared by 6 bases and J by 1 base, with 16 bases between. CDR3 length equals 14 residues. CDR3 loop: CSVAKGALSYEQYF. CDR3 nucleotide sequence: TGCAGCGTCGCGAAAGGGGCTTTATCCTACGAGCAGTACTTC.

This clonotype ranks as medium-sized. This rearrangement joins TRBV20-1 to TRBJ1-1; D ambiguous. Trimming left V 6 bases short and J 4 bases short, with 9 bases between. The CDR3 sequence is 11 residues long. Looked up from germline, CDR1 is DFQATT and CDR2 is SNEGSKA (reference sequence). The CDR3 nucleotides are TGCAGTGCCCGTTCCGGCACTGAAGCTTTCTTT. Translated, it gives CSARSGTEAFF.

The V gene is TRBV20-1, the J gene TRBJ2-3; TRBD2 agrees at 13 bases. V gave up 6 bases and J gave up 2 bases; unmatched junction bases: 8. This CDR3 has 16 residues. CDR1 DFQATT and CDR2 SNEGSKA come from the germline V gene (reference sequence). The CDR3 is CSAIEGLAGYTDTQYF. CDR3 bases: TGCAGTGCCATAGAGGGACTAGCGGGATACACAGATACGCAGTATTTT.

In its sample, this clonotype was seen many times. The CDR3 protein is CSVDGWTSGSRETQYF. CDR3 DNA sequence: TGCAGCGTTGACGGTTGGACTAGCGGGAGTAGGGAGACCCAGTACTTC. The chain carries TRBV29-1 and TRBJ2-5, with 13 bases identical to TRBD2. From germline, CDR1 is SQVTM and CDR2 ANQGSEA. CDR3 length: 16 residues. With 3 bases clipped from V and 5 bases from J, the junction kept 9 bases outside the gene matches.

This clonotype was seen at least ten times. This chain uses TRBV7-2 with TRBJ2-1; D gene unclear. Germline V CDR1 and CDR2: SGHTA, FQGNSA. This CDR3 contains 12 residues. V lost 3 bases and J lost 8, with 8 bases in between. The CDR3 reads CASSFMTDEQFF. CDR3 bases: TGTGCCAGCAGCTTTATGACGGATGAGCAGTTCTTC.

Ten or more counts support this clonotype. The V and J genes are TRBV10-3 and TRBJ1-2; D gene ambiguous. Germline CDR1 is ENHRY and CDR2 is SYGVKD. The V and J ends lost 2 bases and 3 bases respectively, with 19 bases between them. The CDR3 runs 17 residues. The CDR3 spells CAISEGVLGTSDYGYTF. DNA for the CDR3: TGTGCCATCAGTGAGGGGGTGTTGGGCACCTCCGACTATGGCTACACCTTC.

This rearrangement joins TRBV4-3 to TRBJ2-7; TRBD1 matches 12 bases. The CDR3 length is 15 residues. V was clipped by 1 base and J by 5 bases; unmatched bases: 3. Germline CDR1 LGHNA, CDR2 YSLEER. CDR3 residues: CASSQAGTGGHEQYF. CDR3 nucleotide sequence: TGCGCCAGCAGCCAAGCCGGGACAGGGGGCCACGAGCAGTACTTC.

In its sample, this clonotype was seen many times. V and J are TRBV7-2 and TRBJ2-2; D possibly corresponds to TRBD1 (6 bases). The CDR3 has 14 amino acids. CDR1 and CDR2 (germline): SGHTA, FQGNSA. V lost 5 bases and J lost 5, with 12 bases in between. CDR3 nucleotide sequence: TGTGCCAGCAGCCACAGGGCGAGGACCGGGGAGCTGTTTTTT. This encodes CASSHRARTGELFF.